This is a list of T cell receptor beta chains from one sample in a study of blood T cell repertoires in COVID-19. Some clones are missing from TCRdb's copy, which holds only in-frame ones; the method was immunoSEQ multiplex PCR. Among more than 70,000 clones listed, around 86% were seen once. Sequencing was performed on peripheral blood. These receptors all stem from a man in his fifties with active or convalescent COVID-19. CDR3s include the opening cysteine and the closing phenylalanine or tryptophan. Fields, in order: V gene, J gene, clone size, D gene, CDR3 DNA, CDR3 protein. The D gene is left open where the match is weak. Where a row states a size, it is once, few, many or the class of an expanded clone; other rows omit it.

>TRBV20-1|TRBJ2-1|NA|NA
TGCAGTGCCGACAGCTACAATGAGCAGTTCTTC
CSADSYNEQFF
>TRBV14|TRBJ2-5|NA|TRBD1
TGTGCCAGCAGCGGACAGGGGGCCAAGACCCAGTACTTC
CASSGQGAKTQYF
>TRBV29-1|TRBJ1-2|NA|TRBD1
TGCAGCGCCGGACAGGGGGACTATGGCTACACCTTC
CSAGQGDYGYTF
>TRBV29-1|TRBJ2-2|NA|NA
TGCAGCGTTGGAGATAACAGGGTATTGAACACCGGGGAGCTGTTTTTT
CSVGDNRVLNTGELFF
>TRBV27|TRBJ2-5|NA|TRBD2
TGTGCCAGCAGCCTAATGCGGGGGGGCCAGGAGACCCAGTACTTC
CASSLMRGGQETQYF
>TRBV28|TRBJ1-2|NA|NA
TGTGCCAGCAGGTCCACAGGAAGTGGCTACACCTTC
CASRSTGSGYTF
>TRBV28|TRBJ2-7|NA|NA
TGTGCCAGCAGTTTAGGGGGCCAGCCCTACGAGCAGTACTTC
CASSLGGQPYEQYF
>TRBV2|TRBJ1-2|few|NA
TGTGCCAGCAGTCTGCGACAGGCTACTAACTATGGCTACACCTTC
CASSLRQATNYGYTF
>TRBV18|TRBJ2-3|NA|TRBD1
TGTGCCAGCTCACCACCGGGACAGGGGGGCTCAGATACGCAGTATTTT
CASSPPGQGGSDTQYF
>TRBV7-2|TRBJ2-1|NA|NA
TGTGCCAGCAGCTTAAGTGCAGGGAGGAATGAGCAGTTCTTC
CASSLSAGRNEQFF
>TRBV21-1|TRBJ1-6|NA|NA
TGTGCCAGCAGCAGAGCCCCGAGGGTGGAGTATAATTCACCCCTCCACTTT
CASSRAPRVEYNSPLHF
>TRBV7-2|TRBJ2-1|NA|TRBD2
TGTGCCAGCAGCTTACCCCCGGGACTACCGTTTGTGTCGCAGTTCTTC
CASSLPPGLPFVSQFF
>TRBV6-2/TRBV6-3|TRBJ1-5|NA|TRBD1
TGTGCCAGCAGTCTAAGGGACAGCGGGAATCAGCCCCAGCATTTT
CASSLRDSGNQPQHF
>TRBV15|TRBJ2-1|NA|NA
TGTGCCACCAGCAGTGCATTCGGGGTCAATGAGCAGTTCTTC
CATSSAFGVNEQFF
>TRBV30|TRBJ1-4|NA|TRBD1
TGTGCCTGGAGTCGGACAGGGGTAGGGGAAAAACTGTTTTTT
CAWSRTGVGEKLFF
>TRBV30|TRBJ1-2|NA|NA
TGTGCCTGGAGTGTTTGGGAGGGGTATATTGGTGGCTACACCTTC
CAWSVWEGYIGGYTF
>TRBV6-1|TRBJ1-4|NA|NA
TGTGCCAGCAGTGAACTCGGGGAGGGCCTAGGAGAAAAACTGTTTTTT
CASSELGEGLGEKLFF
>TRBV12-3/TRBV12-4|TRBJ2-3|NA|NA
TGTGCCAGCAGTCGGGGGGCCACAGATACGCAGTATTTT
CASSRGATDTQYF
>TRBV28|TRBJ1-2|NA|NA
TGTGCCAGCAGTTTATTTCGGACTCTTCCTTCGGGGAACACCTTC
CASSLFRTLPSGNTF
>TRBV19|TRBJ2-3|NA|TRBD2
TGTGCCAGTAGTCGTCTCGCGGGGGGTCCAGATACGCAGTATTTT
CASSRLAGGPDTQYF
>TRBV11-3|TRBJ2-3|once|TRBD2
TGTGCCAGCAGCTTAGTGGAACCTAGCGGGGGGCAACCAAGCACAGATACGCAGTATTTT
CASSLVEPSGGQPSTDTQYF
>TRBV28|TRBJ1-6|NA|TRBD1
TGTGCCAGCAGTTTGGTGGCAGGGGGAAGATCACCCCTCCACTTT
CASSLVAGGRSPLHF
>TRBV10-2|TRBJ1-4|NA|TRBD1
TGCGCCAGCAGAGGACAGGGATCAACTAATGAAAAACTGTTTTTT
CASRGQGSTNEKLFF
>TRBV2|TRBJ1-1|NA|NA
TGTGCCAGCAGTGGACAGTCTGAAGCTTTCTTT
CASSGQSEAFF
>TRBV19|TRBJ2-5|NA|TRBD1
TGTGCCAGTAGCGGAACCCAGGGGGCAGAGACCCAGTACTTC
CASSGTQGAETQYF
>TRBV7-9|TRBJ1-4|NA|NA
TGTGCCAGCAGCCTAGAGGCGGGCCTCAATGAAAAACTGTTTTTT
CASSLEAGLNEKLFF
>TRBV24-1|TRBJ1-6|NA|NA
TGTGCCACCAGTGACAGCTCCTATAATTCACCCCTCCACTTT
CATSDSSYNSPLHF
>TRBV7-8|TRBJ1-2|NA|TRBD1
TGTGCCAGCAGCTTATGGGACAGGGGGGACTATGGCTACACCTTC
CASSLWDRGDYGYTF
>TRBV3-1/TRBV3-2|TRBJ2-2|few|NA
TGTGCCAGCAGCCAACACAGGAGAGACTCCGGGGAGCTGTTTTTT
CASSQHRRDSGELFF
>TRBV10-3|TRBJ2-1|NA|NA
TGTGCCATCAGTGAGTCGGTAGGAGGCAATGAGCAGTTCTTC
CAISESVGGNEQFF
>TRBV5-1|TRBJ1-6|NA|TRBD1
TGCGCCAGCAGCTTGGACAGGGGGTTTGGTTCACCCCTCCACTTT
CASSLDRGFGSPLHF